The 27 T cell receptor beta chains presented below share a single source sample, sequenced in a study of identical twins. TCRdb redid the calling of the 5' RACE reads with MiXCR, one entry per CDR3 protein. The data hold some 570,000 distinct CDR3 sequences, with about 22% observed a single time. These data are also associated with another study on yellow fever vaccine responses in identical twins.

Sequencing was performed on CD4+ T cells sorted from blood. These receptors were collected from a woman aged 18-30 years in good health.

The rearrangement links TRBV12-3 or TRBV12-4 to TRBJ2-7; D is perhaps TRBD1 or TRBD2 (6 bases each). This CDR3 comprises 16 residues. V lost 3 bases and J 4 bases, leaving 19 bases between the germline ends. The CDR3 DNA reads TGTGCCAGCAGTTTTATGGGGGGCCCAAGCGGGTACGAGCAGTACTTC. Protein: CASSFMGGPSGYEQYF.

The CDR3 DNA reads as TGTGCCATCAGTGATAAAACGGGAGAGTCCTACAATGAGCAGTTCTTC. Translation gives CAISDKTGESYNEQFF. This rearrangement joins TRBV10-3 to TRBJ2-1, with D possibly being TRBD2 (6 bases). Germline CDR1 reads ENHRY; CDR2 reads SYGVKD. Between the trimmed V and J ends, which lost 3 bases and 1 base, there was a span of 13 bases. This CDR3 has 16 amino acids.

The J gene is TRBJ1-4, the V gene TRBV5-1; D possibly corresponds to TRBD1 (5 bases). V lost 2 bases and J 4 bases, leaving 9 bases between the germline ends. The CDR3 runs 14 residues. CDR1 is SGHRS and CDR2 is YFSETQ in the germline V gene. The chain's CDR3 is CASSLGELNEKLFF. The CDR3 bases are TGCGCCAGCAGCTTAGGGGAGCTTAATGAAAAACTGTTTTTT.

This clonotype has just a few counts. The CDR3 DNA reads TGCGCCAGCAGTGAAGGGGGGGGAGGCGGGGAGCTGTTTTTT. The encoded protein is CASSEGGGGGELFF. The rearrangement uses TRBV10-2 and TRBJ2-2, with D maybe TRBD2 (7 bases). This CDR3 comprises 14 residues. In germline, CDR1 is WSHSY, CDR2 SAAADI. V was clipped by 3 bases and J by 7 bases, with 12 bases between them.

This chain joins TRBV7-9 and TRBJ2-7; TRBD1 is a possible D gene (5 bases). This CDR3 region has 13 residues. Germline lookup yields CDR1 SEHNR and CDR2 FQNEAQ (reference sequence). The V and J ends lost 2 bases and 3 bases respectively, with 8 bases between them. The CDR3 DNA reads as TGTGCCAGCAGCTTAAGAGACAGCTACGAGCAGTACGTC. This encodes CASSLRDSYEQYV.

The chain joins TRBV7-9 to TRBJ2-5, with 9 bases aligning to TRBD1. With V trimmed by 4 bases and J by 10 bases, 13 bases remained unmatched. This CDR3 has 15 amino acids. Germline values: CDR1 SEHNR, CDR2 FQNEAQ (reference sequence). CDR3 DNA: TGTGCCAGCAGCTACGGGACAGGGCCCCCAGGGGGCCAGTACTTC. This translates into CASSYGTGPPGGQYF.

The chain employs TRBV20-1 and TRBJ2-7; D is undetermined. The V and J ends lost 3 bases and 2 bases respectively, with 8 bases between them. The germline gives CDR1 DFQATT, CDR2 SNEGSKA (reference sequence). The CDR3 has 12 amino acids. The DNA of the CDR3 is TGCAGTGCTAGTGCAGACACCTACGAGCAGTACTTC. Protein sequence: CSASADTYEQYF.

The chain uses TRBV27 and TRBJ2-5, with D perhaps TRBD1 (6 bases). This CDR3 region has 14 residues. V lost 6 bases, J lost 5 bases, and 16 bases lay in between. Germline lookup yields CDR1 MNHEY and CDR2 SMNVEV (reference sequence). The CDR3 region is CASSQQGPRETQYF. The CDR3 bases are TGTGCCAGCAGCCAACAGGGCCCAAGGGAGACCCAGTACTTC.

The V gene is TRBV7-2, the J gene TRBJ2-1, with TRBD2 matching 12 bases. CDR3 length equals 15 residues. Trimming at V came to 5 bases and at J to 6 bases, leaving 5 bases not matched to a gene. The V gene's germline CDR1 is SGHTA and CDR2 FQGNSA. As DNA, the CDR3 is TGTGCCAGCAGCCCACAGACTAGCGGGAGCAATGAGCAGTTCTTC. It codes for CASSPQTSGSNEQFF.

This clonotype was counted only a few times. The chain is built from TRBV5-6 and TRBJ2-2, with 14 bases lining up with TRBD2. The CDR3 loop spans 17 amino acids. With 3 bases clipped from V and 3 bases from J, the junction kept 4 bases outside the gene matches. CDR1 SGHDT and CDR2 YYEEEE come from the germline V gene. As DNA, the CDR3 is TGTGCCAGCAGCTGGGGACTAGCGGGAGTAGACACCGGGGAGCTGTTTTTT. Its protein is CASSWGLAGVDTGELFF.

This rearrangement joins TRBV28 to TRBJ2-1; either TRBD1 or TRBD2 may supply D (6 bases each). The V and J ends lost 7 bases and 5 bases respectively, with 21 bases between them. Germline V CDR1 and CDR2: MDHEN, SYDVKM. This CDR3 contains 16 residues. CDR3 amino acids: CASINQGQRRDNEQFF. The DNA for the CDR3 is TGTGCCAGCATCAACCAAGGACAGAGGAGGGACAATGAGCAGTTCTTC.

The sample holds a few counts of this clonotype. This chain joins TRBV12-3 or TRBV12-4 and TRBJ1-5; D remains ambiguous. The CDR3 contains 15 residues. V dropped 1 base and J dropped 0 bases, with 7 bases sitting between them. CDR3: CASSLVLYSNQPQHF. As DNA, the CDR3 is TGTGCCAGCAGTTTAGTCCTCTATAGCAATCAGCCCCAGCATTTT.

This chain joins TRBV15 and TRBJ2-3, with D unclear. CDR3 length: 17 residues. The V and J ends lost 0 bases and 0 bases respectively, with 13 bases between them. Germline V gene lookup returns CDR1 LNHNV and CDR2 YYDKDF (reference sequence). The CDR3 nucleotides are TGTGCCACCAGCAGAGAAGATCAGTCGAAAAGCACAGATACGCAGTATTTT. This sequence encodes CATSREDQSKSTDTQYF.

CDR3 coding DNA: TGTGCCAGCAGACCCCCCGGGACAGGGTTGGTAAATGAGCAGTTCTTC. The encoded protein is CASRPPGTGLVNEQFF. The chain employs TRBV12-3 or TRBV12-4 and TRBJ2-1; TRBD1 matches at 9 bases. With V trimmed by 6 bases and J by 7 bases, 13 bases remained unmatched. This CDR3 is 16 amino acids long.

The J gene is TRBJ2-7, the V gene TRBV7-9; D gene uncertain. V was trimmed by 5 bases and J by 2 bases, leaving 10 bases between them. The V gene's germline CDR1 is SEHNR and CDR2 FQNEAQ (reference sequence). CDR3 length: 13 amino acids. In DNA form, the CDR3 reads TGTGCCAGCAGCGTCAGTGGAACCTACGAGCAGTACGTC. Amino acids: CASSVSGTYEQYV.

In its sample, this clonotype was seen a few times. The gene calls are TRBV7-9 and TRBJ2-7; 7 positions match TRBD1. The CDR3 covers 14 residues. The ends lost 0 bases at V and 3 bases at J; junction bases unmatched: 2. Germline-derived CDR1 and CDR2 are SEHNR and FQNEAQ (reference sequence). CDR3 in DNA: TGTGCCAGCAGCTTAGCCGGGACAGACTACGAGCAGTACTTC. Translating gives CASSLAGTDYEQYF.

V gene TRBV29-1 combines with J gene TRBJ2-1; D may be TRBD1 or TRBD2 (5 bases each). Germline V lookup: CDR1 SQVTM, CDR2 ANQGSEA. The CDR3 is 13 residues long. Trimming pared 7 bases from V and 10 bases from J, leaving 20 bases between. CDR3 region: CSAGRFGREEQFF. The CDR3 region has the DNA TGCAGCGCCGGAAGGTTTGGCAGGGAGGAGCAGTTCTTC.

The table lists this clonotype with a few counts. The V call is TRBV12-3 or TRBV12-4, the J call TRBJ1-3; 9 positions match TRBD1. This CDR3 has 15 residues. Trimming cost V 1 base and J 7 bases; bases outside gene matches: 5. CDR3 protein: CASSLGDRGVNTIYF. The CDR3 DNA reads TGTGCCAGCAGTTTAGGAGACAGGGGGGTGAACACCATATATTTT.

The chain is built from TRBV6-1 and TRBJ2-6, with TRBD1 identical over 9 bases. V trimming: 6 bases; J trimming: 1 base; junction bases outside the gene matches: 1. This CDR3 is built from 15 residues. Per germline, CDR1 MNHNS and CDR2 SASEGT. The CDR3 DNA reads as TGTGCCAGCAGACAGGGGGCGTCTGGGGCCAACGTCCTGACTTTC. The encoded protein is CASRQGASGANVLTF.

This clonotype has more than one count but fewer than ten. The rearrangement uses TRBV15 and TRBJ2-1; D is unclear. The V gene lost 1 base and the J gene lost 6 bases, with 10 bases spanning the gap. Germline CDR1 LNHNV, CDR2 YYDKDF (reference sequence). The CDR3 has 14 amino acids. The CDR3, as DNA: TGTGCCACCAGCAGAGCGGGTTTCGCCAATGAGCAGTTCTTC. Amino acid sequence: CATSRAGFANEQFF.

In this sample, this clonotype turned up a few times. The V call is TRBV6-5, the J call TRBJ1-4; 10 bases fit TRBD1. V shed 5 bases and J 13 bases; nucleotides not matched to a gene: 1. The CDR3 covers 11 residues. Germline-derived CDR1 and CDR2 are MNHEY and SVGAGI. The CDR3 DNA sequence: TGTGCCAGCAGTGGACAGGGGGGACTGTTTTTT. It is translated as CASSGQGGLFF.

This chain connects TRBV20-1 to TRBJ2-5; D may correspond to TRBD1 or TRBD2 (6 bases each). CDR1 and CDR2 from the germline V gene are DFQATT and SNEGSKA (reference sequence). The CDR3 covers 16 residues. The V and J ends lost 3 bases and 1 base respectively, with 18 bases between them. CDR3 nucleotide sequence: TGCAGTGCTAGCCCCAAGGGGGGCCTGGTCCAAGAGACCCAGTACTTC. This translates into CSASPKGGLVQETQYF.

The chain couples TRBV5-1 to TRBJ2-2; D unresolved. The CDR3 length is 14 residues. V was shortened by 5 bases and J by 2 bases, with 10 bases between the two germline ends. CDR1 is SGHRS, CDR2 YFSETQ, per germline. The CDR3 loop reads CASRNSSNTGELFF. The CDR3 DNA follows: TGCGCCAGCAGGAACAGCTCCAACACCGGGGAGCTGTTTTTT.

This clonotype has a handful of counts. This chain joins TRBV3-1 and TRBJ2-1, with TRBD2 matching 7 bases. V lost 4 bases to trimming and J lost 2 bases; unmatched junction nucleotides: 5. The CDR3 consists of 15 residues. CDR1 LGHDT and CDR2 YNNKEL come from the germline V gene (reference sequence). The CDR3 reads CASSLTGTTYNEQFF. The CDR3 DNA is TGTGCCAGCAGCCTAACCGGGACTACCTACAATGAGCAGTTCTTC.

In DNA, the CDR3 is TGTGCCACCAGTGATCCAGGGACAGTTGGGCGCTACACCTTC. It yields the protein CATSDPGTVGRYTF. The chain is built from TRBV24-1 and TRBJ1-2, with 7 positions matching TRBD1. V shed 3 bases, J shed 9 bases, and the junction held 9 bases outside the gene matches. This CDR3 is 14 amino acids long. Germline V gene data show CDR1 as KGHDR and CDR2 as SFDVKD.

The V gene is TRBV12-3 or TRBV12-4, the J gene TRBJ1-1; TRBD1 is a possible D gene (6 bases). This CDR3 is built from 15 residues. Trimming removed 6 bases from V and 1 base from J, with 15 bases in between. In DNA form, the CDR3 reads TGTGCCAGCAGCCGCGAGGGAGGGGGGAACACTGAAGCTTTCTTT. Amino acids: CASSREGGGNTEAFF.

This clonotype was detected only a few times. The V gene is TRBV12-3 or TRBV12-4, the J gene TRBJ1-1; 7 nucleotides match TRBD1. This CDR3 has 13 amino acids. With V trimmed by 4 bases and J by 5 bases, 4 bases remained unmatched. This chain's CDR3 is CASSSTGLTEAFF. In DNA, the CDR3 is TGTGCCAGCAGTTCGACAGGGTTAACTGAAGCTTTCTTT.